What follows are 20 T cell receptor beta chains derived from one specimen sequenced in a study of blood T cell repertoires in COVID-19 (dated by TCRdb to about 2020). The library was prepared using the immunoSEQ multiplex PCR assay. In its TCRdb copy, this immuneACCESS table keeps in-frame sequences only and misses some clones. Where compared with another copy, unresolved V genes explain less than half of these, and the others have no known cause. The sample includes 250,000 to 300,000 clones, with 88% observed a single time. The leading ten clones occupy roughly 2% of the sample. The specimen was PBMCs or T cells enriched from blood (not recorded which). Every receptor here comes from a woman aged 55-75 years in a cohort exposed to, infected with or recovered from COVID-19 (not recorded which).

The chain uses TRBV9 and TRBJ2-2; D is unresolved. There are 15 residues in the CDR3. V lost 2 bases and J 0 bases, leaving 8 bases between the germline ends. Germline CDR1 reads SGDLS; CDR2 reads YYNGEE. The CDR3 DNA is TGTGCCAGCAGCGTCCGAGCCCCGAACACCGGGGAGCTGTTTTTT. It translates to CASSVRAPNTGELFF.

The chain joins TRBV6-5 to TRBJ1-5, with D possibly matching TRBD1 (6 bases). Germline CDR1 and CDR2: MNHEY and SVGAGI. Deletions cut 4 bases from V and 2 bases from J, with 12 bases between. The CDR3 has 15 residues. In DNA, the CDR3 is TGTGCCAGCAGTTCCCTGACAGGAGGCAATCAGCCCCAGCATTTT. It translates to CASSSLTGGNQPQHF.

This clone was counted between two and nine times. The V call is TRBV6-6, the J call TRBJ2-2, with 9 bases matching TRBD1. CDR1 is MNHNY and CDR2 is SVGAGI in the germline V gene (reference sequence). V dropped 4 bases and J dropped 1; count of bases not matched to a gene: 4. This CDR3 is built from 16 residues. CDR3 sequence: CASSSGQGGNTGELFF. The DNA of the CDR3 is TGTGCCAGCAGTTCGGGACAGGGAGGGAACACCGGGGAGCTGTTTTTT.

This rearrangement joins TRBV29-1 to TRBJ2-2, with D maybe TRBD2 (5 bases). The ends were cut back, 7 bases at V and 4 bases at J, with 16 bases in the middle. CDR1 is SQVTM and CDR2 is ANQGSEA in the germline V gene. This CDR3 spans 14 amino acids. The CDR3 here is CSARVVAGTGELFF. CDR3 bases: TGCAGCGCCCGGGTGGTCGCGGGCACCGGGGAGCTGTTTTTT.

The V and J genes are TRBV29-1 and TRBJ2-7, with D tentatively TRBD2 (5 bases). Looked up from germline, CDR1 is SQVTM and CDR2 is ANQGSEA. The CDR3 extends over 12 amino acids. V dropped 3 bases and J dropped 5 bases, with 11 bases sitting between them. In nucleotides, the CDR3 is TGCAGCGTTGAGGGGTACGGGGACGAGCAGTACTTC. Its translation: CSVEGYGDEQYF.

The rearrangement uses TRBV5-1 and TRBJ2-5; D is possibly TRBD2 (6 bases). The CDR3 is 13 amino acids. With 1 base removed from V and 5 bases from J, the gap between germline ends came to 9 bases. CDR1 is SGHRS, CDR2 YFSETQ, per germline. The CDR3 region is CASSLIGGETQYF. The CDR3 region has the DNA TGCGCCAGCAGCTTGATTGGGGGGGAGACCCAGTACTTC.

This clone showed up just a few times. This chain connects TRBV28 to TRBJ2-7; D perhaps matches TRBD1 (6 bases). Trimming removed 4 bases from V and 1 base from J, with 17 bases in between. Per the germline V gene, CDR1 is MDHEN and CDR2 is SYDVKM. The CDR3 runs to 16 residues. CDR3 amino acids: CASSSYPQTGSYEQYF. Written as DNA, the CDR3 is TGTGCCAGCAGTTCATATCCCCAGACAGGTTCCTACGAGCAGTACTTC.

This clone is a singleton in its sample. At the DNA level, this CDR3 is encoded by other sequences in the same sample as well. This chain's CDR3 is CASSQDSASSGNTIYF. CDR3 in DNA: TGCGCCAGCAGCCAAGATTCCGCCAGCTCTGGAAACACCATATATTTT. This chain connects TRBV4-3 to TRBJ1-3; the D is unclear. The CDR3 runs to 16 residues. The germline gives CDR1 LGHNA, CDR2 YSLEER. Trimming removed 0 bases from V and 0 bases from J, with 9 bases in between.

This clone came up once. The V call is TRBV7-2, the J call TRBJ1-1; the D is unclear. The germline V gene encodes CDR1 SGHTA and CDR2 FQGNSA. This CDR3 is 14 amino acids long. Between the trimmed V and J ends, which lost 5 bases and 3 bases, there was a span of 13 bases. The CDR3 sequence: CASSILNRYTEAFF. As DNA, the CDR3 is TGTGCCAGCAGCATCCTCAACAGATACACTGAAGCTTTCTTT.

The chain is built from TRBV28 and TRBJ1-6; 7 bases map to TRBD1. V lost 5 bases to trimming and J lost 7 bases; unmatched junction nucleotides: 8. In germline, CDR1 is MDHEN, CDR2 SYDVKM. The CDR3 runs 15 residues. In DNA, the CDR3 is TGTGCCAGCAGTGCCCGACAGGGAACCAATTCACCCCTCCACTTT. Amino acid sequence: CASSARQGTNSPLHF.

J is TRBJ1-4 and V is TRBV7-2; D possibly corresponds to TRBD1 (6 bases). Germline CDR1 is SGHTA and CDR2 is FQGNSA. The ends were cut back, 3 bases at V and 10 bases at J, with 12 bases in the middle. This CDR3 region has 13 residues. This chain's CDR3 is CASSFTGSGKLFF. Here the CDR3 DNA reads TGTGCCAGCAGCTTTACAGGGTCCGGAAAACTGTTTTTT.

J is TRBJ2-7 and V is TRBV30; TRBD1 aligns across 8 bases. The CDR3 sequence is 13 residues long. The germline CDR1 and CDR2 sequences are GTSNPN and SVGIG (reference sequence). J lost 3 bases, V lost 1 base, and 2 bases had no gene match. CDR3 region: CAWSGTGYYEQYF. The CDR3 region has the DNA TGTGCCTGGAGTGGGACAGGGTACTACGAGCAGTACTTC.

Concerning this clone itself: The junction differs from germline at one of its ends, possibly a read error. The chain is built from TRBV27 and TRBJ1-6; perhaps TRBD1 as D (6 bases). The CDR3 spans 15 residues. CDR1 and CDR2 from the germline V gene are MNHEY and SMNVEV (reference sequence). CDR3 DNA: TGTGCCAGCAGTCTATCGGGGGCCATAAATTCACCCCTCCACTTT. It specifies CASSLSGAINSPLHF.

The chain employs TRBV28 and TRBJ1-2; 7 bases agree with TRBD1. Trimming cost V 2 bases and J 5 bases; bases outside gene matches: 8. This CDR3 region has 15 residues. Germline V gene data show CDR1 as MDHEN and CDR2 as SYDVKM. The CDR3 protein is CASSLALLDRYGYTF. The CDR3 coding sequence is TGTGCCAGCAGTTTAGCTCTATTGGACAGGTATGGCTACACCTTC.

The chain links TRBV4-1 to TRBJ1-2, with D possibly TRBD1 on 5 matching bases. Trimming pared 4 bases from V and 0 bases from J, leaving 12 bases between. The germline V gene has CDR1 MGHRA and CDR2 YSYEKL. There are 15 residues in the CDR3. CDR3 coding DNA: TGCGCCAGCAGCCTACAGGAACCTCCTAACTATGGCTACACCTTC. This gives the protein CASSLQEPPNYGYTF.

This chain joins TRBV2 and TRBJ1-5, with 7 positions matching TRBD1. The CDR3 covers 16 residues. CDR1 is SNHLY and CDR2 is FYNNEI in the germline V gene. V lost 7 bases, J lost 3 bases, and 12 bases stayed unmatched. The CDR3 protein is CASKSDATGYNQPQHF. The CDR3 nucleotides read TGTGCCAGCAAAAGTGATGCGACAGGGTACAATCAGCCCCAGCATTTT.

This chain connects TRBV11-2 to TRBJ1-1; TRBD1 agrees at 7 bases. The V segment lost 3 bases and the J segment 7 bases; nucleotides outside the gene matches: 5. CDR1 and CDR2 (germline): SGHAT, FQNNGV. CDR3 length: 13 amino acids. The CDR3 nucleotides read TGTGCCAGCAGCTTGCTCCGGGACAGTGAAGCTTTCTTT. This translates into CASSLLRDSEAFF.

This rearrangement joins TRBV18 to TRBJ1-2; TRBD1 agrees at 9 bases. The CDR3 is 15 amino acids. J was trimmed by 6 bases and V by 4 bases; bases with no gene match: 9. Germline CDR1 and CDR2: KGHSH and LQKENI. The CDR3 DNA is TGTGCCAGCTCACTTAACAGGGGGCCCGAGAATGGCTACACCTTC. Its protein product is CASSLNRGPENGYTF.

Only a few counts were recorded for this clone. The chain carries TRBV18 and TRBJ1-2; D is possibly TRBD1 (5 bases). V dropped 4 bases and J dropped 2 bases, with 11 bases sitting between them. Germline CDR1 and CDR2: KGHSH and LQKENI. The CDR3 length is 14 residues. The CDR3 DNA reads TGTGCCAGCTCACGGGTCGACAGAAACTATGGCTACACCTTC. It encodes CASSRVDRNYGYTF.

V usage is TRBV29-1 and J usage is TRBJ2-7, with D maybe TRBD1 (5 bases). With 7 bases removed from V and 2 bases from J, the gap between germline ends came to 18 bases. From germline, CDR1 is SQVTM and CDR2 ANQGSEA. This CDR3 is built from 14 residues. DNA for the CDR3: TGCAGCGCCGAAGGGCCCGACAGCACCTACGAGCAGTACTTC. Encoded protein: CSAEGPDSTYEQYF.